This TCR beta chain comes out of a study of T cell repertoires in cytomegalovirus infection. At the level of the study: HLA-B-restricted CMV epitopes that are well studied, plus recently identified HLA-C-restricted ones, were used by the study. Both CMV infection and a matching HLA type were indicated by public TCR beta signatures. Whole-study findings and limits: Within the response measured ex vivo, HLA-C-restricted CMV-specific TCR beta clonotypes were dominant.

TCRdb re-called the reads with MiXCR, one entry per CDR3 protein. The repertoire holds approximately 350,000 distinct CDR3 sequences, about 34% seen once, with approximately 15% in the top ten. This clonotype was detected only a few times. The antigen remains unidentified. The CDR3 is 14 amino acids. Germline values: CDR1 ENHRY, CDR2 SYGVKD. V was clipped by 3 bases and J by 0 bases; unmatched bases: 2. Sequencing used cultured PBMCs, obtained from culture after CMV antigen stimulation. The V and J genes are TRBV10-3 and TRBJ2-7; 7 bases agree with TRBD1. The origin of this receptor is a human donor in good health (CMV status not recorded). Some clones in this sample may be carry-over from other donors' samples. The chain's CDR3 is CAISEGTVSYEQYF. The CDR3 coding sequence is TGTGCCATCAGTGAAGGGACAGTCTCCTACGAGCAGTACTTC.